The 31 T cell receptor beta chains given below trace back to one sample, sequenced in a study of cytomegalovirus exposure and HLA in healthy donors (dated by TCRdb to about 2017). Libraries were prepared through the immunoSEQ multiplex PCR assay. For the multiplex PCR, a mixture combining 60 forward primers for TCR Vbeta segments and 13 reverse primers for TCR Jbeta segments was used. TCRdb re-hosts the immuneACCESS table, in-frame sequences only. Its copies lack some clones; in the studies checked, an unresolved V gene accounts for under half of them, and the cause for the rest is not known. This sample holds 130,000 or so clones; 78% were observed only once. In total, the top ten clones hold about 1.5% of the sample. Input material: PBMCs. The source of these receptors is a woman between 18 and 30 years old in good health and CMV-seronegative.

The sample holds one count of this clone. The V gene is TRBV9, the J gene TRBJ2-7; perhaps TRBD2 as D (6 bases). CDR1 SGDLS and CDR2 YYNGEE come from the germline V gene. The CDR3 covers 14 residues. V gave up 3 bases and J gave up 5 bases, with 15 bases separating them. CDR3 nucleotides: TGTGCCAGCAGCGAGGCGGGAATAGGTGACGAGCAGTACTTC. Its protein product is CASSEAGIGDEQYF.

The chain carries TRBV7-8 and TRBJ1-2; 7 nucleotides align to TRBD1. Germline V gene lookup returns CDR1 SGHVS and CDR2 FQNEAQ. The V segment lost 2 bases and the J segment 1 base; nucleotides outside the gene matches: 10. The CDR3 is 17 amino acids. The CDR3 region is CASSLTDRARGNYGYTF. For the CDR3, the DNA is TGTGCCAGCAGCTTAACTGACAGGGCGCGGGGTAACTATGGCTACACCTTC.

The rearrangement uses TRBV2 and TRBJ2-7; D is uncertain. V was pared by 4 bases and J by 3 bases, with 4 bases between. The CDR3 loop spans 11 amino acids. CDR1 and CDR2 (germline): SNHLY, FYNNEI. In DNA, the CDR3 is TGTGCCAGCAGTGTCTTCTACGAGCAGTACTTC. It is translated as CASSVFYEQYF.

The chain recombines TRBV5-1 with TRBJ2-1, with 10 bases lining up with TRBD2. CDR3 length: 15 amino acids. The V gene end was trimmed by 3 bases and the J gene end by 5 bases; junction bases not matched to a gene: 5. Germline V gene sequence: CDR1 SGHRS, CDR2 YFSETQ. CDR3 DNA sequence: TGCGCCAGCAGCTCTTCTAGCGGGAGCCACAATGAGCAGTTCTTC. Translation: CASSSSSGSHNEQFF.

The V call is TRBV7-9, the J call TRBJ1-2, with 10 bases lining up with TRBD1. This CDR3 has 14 amino acids. Germline V gene data show CDR1 as SEHNR and CDR2 as FQNEAQ (reference sequence). V shed 5 bases, J shed 7 bases, and the junction held 7 bases outside the gene matches. CDR3 sequence: CASSLRDRGFGYTF. CDR3 sequence (DNA): TGTGCCAGCAGCCTCCGGGACAGGGGATTTGGCTACACCTTC. The full variable domain, in which reference TRBV7-9 and TRBJ1-2 provide the parts outside the CDR3, is DTGVSQNPRHKITKRGQNVTFRCDPISEHNRLYWYRQTLGQGPEFLTYFQNEAQLEKSRLLSDRFSAERPKGSFSTLEIQRTEQGDSAMYLCASSLRDRGFGYTFGSGTRLTVV.

This chain connects TRBV2 to TRBJ2-2, with 9 bases lining up with TRBD1. The length of the CDR3 is 18 residues. Germline trimming cut 2 bases from V and 5 bases from J; bases unmatched to any gene: 12. CDR1 and CDR2 from the germline V gene are SNHLY and FYNNEI. The CDR3: CASSENKGGQGITGELFF. The CDR3 region has the DNA TGTGCCAGCAGTGAAAATAAAGGGGGACAGGGAATAACCGGGGAGCTGTTTTTT.

This clone was seen more than once but under ten times. The chain combines TRBV7-2 with TRBJ2-1; 15 nucleotides line up with TRBD2. Per germline, CDR1 SGHTA and CDR2 FQGNSA. V was clipped by 6 bases and J by 3 bases; unmatched bases: 3. The CDR3 extends over 16 amino acids. CDR3 amino acids: CASSRGLAGGYNEQFF. DNA for the CDR3: TGTGCCAGCAGTCGGGGACTAGCGGGAGGCTACAATGAGCAGTTCTTC.

This clone has only one observation. V is TRBV28 and J is TRBJ2-7; TRBD1 is a possible D gene (5 bases). Trimming took off 3 bases at V and 4 bases at J, with 10 bases between the two ends. The germline V gene encodes CDR1 MDHEN and CDR2 SYDVKM. The CDR3 has 13 residues. The CDR3 nucleotides read TGTGCCAGCAGTTTGGGGCTCCAGTACGAGCAGTACTTC. Protein product: CASSLGLQYEQYF.

This clone was found a few times. DNA of the CDR3: TGTGCCAGTAGTATTTCAGACTATGGCTACACCTTC. It is translated as CASSISDYGYTF. The chain has TRBV19 and TRBJ1-2; D gene unclear. CDR1 is LNHDA and CDR2 is SQIVND in the germline V gene (reference sequence). Trimming pared 3 bases from V and 3 bases from J, leaving 5 bases between. The CDR3 is 12 amino acids.

The CDR3 DNA reads as TGTGCCAGCAGCCCAAGATTAGGGAGAATGCGGGAGACCCAGTACTTC. The encoded protein is CASSPRLGRMRETQYF. The V gene is TRBV7-9, the J gene TRBJ2-5, with a weak D call TRBD2 (5 bases). The germline gives CDR1 SEHNR, CDR2 FQNEAQ (reference sequence). The CDR3 has 16 amino acids. V gave up 5 bases and J gave up 5 bases, with 21 bases separating them.

This clone came up a few times. The V gene is TRBV29-1, the J gene TRBJ2-7; 7 nucleotides align to TRBD2. Unmatched junction bases numbered 15, after V lost 6 bases and J lost 4 bases. Per germline, CDR1 SQVTM and CDR2 ANQGSEA. The CDR3 contains 15 residues. The CDR3 nucleotides are TGCAGCGTCGCAGCGACCCCGGGAGGATTGTACGAGCAGTACTTC. Translated: CSVAATPGGLYEQYF.

Remarks on this clone: The sample holds other DNA sequences that translate to the same CDR3. The V call is TRBV6-5, the J call TRBJ2-7, with D possibly matching TRBD1 (5 bases). The CDR3 spans 12 residues. V was shortened by 5 bases and J by 0 bases, with 5 bases between the two germline ends. CDR1 MNHEY and CDR2 SVGAGI come from the germline V gene. DNA of the CDR3: TGTGCCAGCAGTCAGGGCTCCTACGAGCAGTACTTC. As protein: CASSQGSYEQYF.

In its sample, this clone was seen once. The V and J genes are TRBV11-3 and TRBJ1-1; no definite D call. Germline V gives CDR1 SGHNT, CDR2 YENEEA. The V and J ends lost 5 bases and 1 base respectively, with 5 bases between them. The CDR3 is 12 residues long. DNA of the CDR3: TGTGCCAGCAGCCGCGGGAACACTGAAGCTTTCTTT. It translates to CASSRGNTEAFF.

For the CDR3, the DNA is TGTGCCAGCAGCGTGGAGCGGGAGGGCCAAGAGACCCAGTACTTC. This codes for CASSVEREGQETQYF. The rearrangement uses TRBV9 and TRBJ2-5; 10 bases align to TRBD2. With V trimmed by 2 bases and J by 1 base, 2 bases remained unmatched. The CDR3 covers 15 residues. Germline V gene lookup returns CDR1 SGDLS and CDR2 YYNGEE.

The chain carries TRBV10-3 and TRBJ2-1; 7 bases agree with TRBD2. With V trimmed by 0 bases and J by 1 base, 3 bases remained unmatched. CDR3 length equals 16 residues. Germline CDR1 is ENHRY and CDR2 is SYGVKD. This CDR3 is CAISESGGVSYNEQFF. CDR3 DNA sequence: TGTGCCATCAGTGAGTCGGGGGGGGTTTCCTACAATGAGCAGTTCTTC.

The chain recombines TRBV5-1 with TRBJ2-1; 8 nucleotides align to TRBD2. V dropped 1 base and J dropped 4; count of bases not matched to a gene: 4. The CDR3 is 15 amino acids. Germline CDR1 reads SGHRS; CDR2 reads YFSETQ. The DNA for the CDR3 is TGCGCCAGCAGCTTGACTAGCGGCGAATACAATGAGCAGTTCTTC. Residues: CASSLTSGEYNEQFF.

This rearrangement joins TRBV5-4 to TRBJ1-1; TRBD1 matches at 8 bases. Looked up from germline, CDR1 is SGHNT and CDR2 is YYREEE (reference sequence). V was clipped by 2 bases and J by 3 bases; unmatched bases: 3. The CDR3 totals 14 residues. CDR3 coding DNA: TGTGCCAGCAGCTTACAGGGGGTTGACACTGAAGCTTTCTTT. Translation: CASSLQGVDTEAFF.

V is TRBV19 and J is TRBJ1-1; no clear D. Trimming pared 7 bases from V and 7 bases from J, leaving 10 bases between. Per germline, CDR1 LNHDA and CDR2 SQIVND (reference sequence). The CDR3 is made up of 11 amino acids. CDR3 amino acids: CASTYPNEAFF. In nucleotides, the CDR3 is TGTGCCAGTACTTACCCTAATGAAGCTTTCTTT. The whole variable domain, filled in from reference TRBV19 and TRBJ1-1, reads DGGITQSPKYLFRKEGQNVTLSCEQNLNHDAMYWYRQDPGQGLRLIYYSQIVNDFQKGDIAEGYSVSREKKESFPLTVTSAQKNPTAFYLCASTYPNEAFFGQGTRLTVV.

V is TRBV27 and J is TRBJ2-1; D not resolved. The germline gives CDR1 MNHEY, CDR2 SMNVEV (reference sequence). This CDR3 has 14 residues. Trimming removed 5 bases at V and 0 bases at J, with 8 bases between. This chain's CDR3 is CASSQDSSYNEQFF. The CDR3 region has the DNA TGTGCCAGCAGTCAGGATAGCTCCTACAATGAGCAGTTCTTC.

This clone was found once. V and J are TRBV11-2 and TRBJ2-1, with TRBD2 matching over 7 bases. The germline V gene has CDR1 SGHAT and CDR2 FQNNGV. There are 15 residues in the CDR3. Trimming at V came to 0 bases and at J to 6 bases, leaving 5 bases not matched to a gene. The CDR3 is CASSLEGLVVNEQFF. CDR3 sequence (DNA): TGTGCCAGCAGCTTAGAAGGACTAGTGGTCAATGAGCAGTTCTTC.

The chain is built from TRBV6-4 and TRBJ2-1; 8 bases match TRBD2. The germline gives CDR1 MRHNA, CDR2 SNTAGT. V was pared by 1 base and J by 10 bases, with 3 bases of the junction left unmatched. CDR3 length: 13 residues. DNA for the CDR3: TGTGCCAGCAGTGACTGGGTAGCGGGAGAGCAGTTCTTC. Protein: CASSDWVAGEQFF.

The V gene is TRBV5-1, the J gene TRBJ1-2; D is perhaps TRBD1 (5 bases). Germline V CDR1 and CDR2: SGHRS, YFSETQ. With 3 bases removed from V and 2 bases from J, the gap between germline ends came to 8 bases. The CDR3 has 13 amino acids. CDR3 nucleotide sequence: TGCGCCAGCAGCTGGGGCGAAAACTATGGCTACACCTTC. It encodes CASSWGENYGYTF.

Only a few counts were recorded for this clone. The rearrangement uses TRBV14 and TRBJ1-2, with D unclear. Trimming removed 4 bases at V and 3 bases at J, with 12 bases between. The CDR3 contains 14 residues. The germline CDR1 and CDR2 sequences are SGHDN and FVKESK. CDR3 loop: CASSPPGRDYGYTF. In nucleotides, the CDR3 is TGTGCCAGCAGCCCGCCGGGTCGAGACTATGGCTACACCTTC.

The chain has TRBV5-4 and TRBJ2-3; TRBD2 aligns across 8 bases. This CDR3 comprises 14 residues. From germline, CDR1 is SGHNT and CDR2 YYREEE (reference sequence). With V trimmed by 4 bases and J by 9 bases, 10 bases remained unmatched. CDR3 in DNA: TGTGCCAGCAGCCCGGGGGGGATGAGCGAGACGCAGTATTTT. Translated: CASSPGGMSETQYF.

The table lists this clone with a count of one. The chain is built from TRBV19 and TRBJ1-2; possibly TRBD1 for D (6 bases). This CDR3 has 14 amino acids. Germline lookup yields CDR1 LNHDA and CDR2 SQIVND (reference sequence). V was clipped by 7 bases and J by 0 bases, with 12 bases between them. In nucleotides, the CDR3 is TGTGCCAGTAAGCTAGGGGGAGCTAACTATGGCTACACCTTC. It translates to CASKLGGANYGYTF.

This sequence joins TRBV10-2 and TRBJ2-2, with TRBD2 as a possible D gene (5 bases). This CDR3 is built from 15 residues. Looked up from germline, CDR1 is WSHSY and CDR2 is SAAADI. Trimming took 4 bases from V and 7 from J, leaving 16 bases between them. In nucleotides, the CDR3 is TGCGCCAGCAGTGTGTTTGAGGACTCGGGCGGGGAGCTGTTTTTT. Encoded protein: CASSVFEDSGGELFF.

The rearrangement joins TRBV5-1 to TRBJ2-2; no clear D. CDR1 and CDR2 from the germline V gene are SGHRS and YFSETQ. The V and J ends lost 1 base and 1 base respectively, with 8 bases between them. This CDR3 contains 15 residues. In DNA form, the CDR3 reads TGCGCCAGCAGCTTGTTCTCAGGGAACACCGGGGAGCTGTTTTTT. Its protein product is CASSLFSGNTGELFF.

V is TRBV10-3 and J is TRBJ2-5, with D maybe TRBD2 (5 bases). This CDR3 is built from 16 residues. The germline V gene has CDR1 ENHRY and CDR2 SYGVKD. Trimming removed 0 bases from V and 4 bases from J, with 15 bases in between. DNA of the CDR3: TGTGCCATCAGTGAGTCTGGCATCCCAGGAGGAGAGACCCAGTACTTC. Amino acids: CAISESGIPGGETQYF.

The chain links TRBV6-1 to TRBJ2-5; D call uncertain. Germline lookup yields CDR1 MNHNS and CDR2 SASEGT. The CDR3 sequence is 11 residues long. V lost 5 bases, J lost 9 bases, and 10 bases lay in between. In nucleotides, the CDR3 is TGTGCCAGCAGTTCTTCACGGGCCCAGTACTTC. It codes for CASSSSRAQYF.

The CDR3 DNA follows: TGTGCCAGCAGTAGCGGACCATTTAATGAGCAGTTCTTC. Translating gives CASSSGPFNEQFF. The chain carries TRBV6-1 and TRBJ2-1; D perhaps matches TRBD2 (5 bases). CDR1 is MNHNS, CDR2 SASEGT, per germline. Trimming removed 5 bases from V and 7 bases from J, with 12 bases in between. This CDR3 has 13 amino acids.

The chain joins TRBV30 to TRBJ1-5; tentatively, D is TRBD1 (5 bases). V was trimmed by 0 bases and J by 6 bases, leaving 15 bases between them. This CDR3 has 15 amino acids. CDR1 and CDR2 from the germline V gene are GTSNPN and SVGIG (reference sequence). DNA of the CDR3: TGTGCCTGGAGTGTAGCCCCCAGGGTTGGTCAGCCCCAGCATTTT. This codes for CAWSVAPRVGQPQHF.